The next 30 T cell receptor beta chains were all read from a single sample in a study of cytomegalovirus exposure and HLA in healthy donors. PCR amplification relied on 60 Vbeta primers (plus 13 Jbeta primers). Sequencing used immunoSEQ multiplex PCR; TCRdb keeps in-frame clones, though not all of them. Among 120,000 or so clones, roughly four fifths were seen once, and the ten largest hold 1.8%. Sequenced sample: PBMCs. These receptors all stem from a man aged 18 to 29 in good health and CMV-seronegative.

The gene calls are TRBV27 and TRBJ1-5; D possibly corresponds to TRBD1 (5 bases). From germline, CDR1 is MNHEY and CDR2 SMNVEV (reference sequence). Deletions cut 5 bases from V and 0 bases from J, with 11 bases between. This CDR3 comprises 15 residues. CDR3 coding DNA: TGTGCCAGCAGTCATACAGGATATAGCAATCAGCCCCAGCATTTT. It encodes CASSHTGYSNQPQHF.

The CDR3, as DNA: TGTGCCAGTAGTATAGATGGAGGGTTCAACACTGAAGCTTTCTTT. Its protein product is CASSIDGGFNTEAFF. This chain connects TRBV19 to TRBJ1-1; no clear D. V lost 0 bases and J lost 2, with 10 bases in between. Germline-derived CDR1 and CDR2 are LNHDA and SQIVND (reference sequence). This CDR3 has 15 residues.

This chain joins TRBV4-1 and TRBJ1-2; D unclear. The germline V gene has CDR1 MGHRA and CDR2 YSYEKL. V lost 0 bases, J lost 5 bases, and 19 bases lay in between. This CDR3 has 17 amino acids. CDR3 bases: TGCGCCAGCAGCCAAGACGAGGCAGCCGAACCTGTTTATGGCTACACCTTC. It translates to CASSQDEAAEPVYGYTF.

The V gene is TRBV5-6, the J gene TRBJ2-7, with TRBD2 matching 8 bases. The CDR3 has 15 amino acids. V was pared by 5 bases and J by 2 bases, with 9 bases of the junction left unmatched. Germline V gene lookup returns CDR1 SGHDT and CDR2 YYEEEE. CDR3 amino acids: CASSRGGSLAYEQYF. In DNA form, the CDR3 reads TGTGCCAGCAGTCGGGGGGGCTCTCTGGCCTACGAGCAGTACTTC. The variable domain in full, with the rest retrieved from reference TRBV5-6 and TRBJ2-7, is DAGVTQSPTHLIKTRGQQVTLRCSPKSGHDTVSWYQQALGQGPQFIFQYYEEEERQRGNFPDRFSGHQFPNYSSELNVNALLLGDSALYLCASSRGGSLAYEQYFGPGTRLTVT.

The chain links TRBV2 to TRBJ2-2, with D possibly matching TRBD1 (6 bases). The germline gives CDR1 SNHLY, CDR2 FYNNEI. V lost 6 bases and J 6 bases, leaving 17 bases between the germline ends. This CDR3 spans 15 amino acids. CDR3 DNA: TGTGCCAGCAGCCGCGGACAGCCGAAAGCCGGGGAGCTGTTTTTT. It yields the protein CASSRGQPKAGELFF. Supplemented by reference TRBV2 and TRBJ2-2, the full variable domain reads EPEVTQTPSHQVTQMGQEVILRCVPISNHLYFYWYRQILGQKVEFLVSFYNNEISEKSEIFDDQFSVERPDGSNFTLKIRSTKLEDSAMYFCASSRGQPKAGELFFGEGSRLTVL.

As DNA, the CDR3 is TGTGCCAGCAGTCGTCTTACTACCGGGACAGGGACCACCGGGGAGCTGTTTTTT. Encoded protein: CASSRLTTGTGTTGELFF. The chain has TRBV7-2 and TRBJ2-2; 9 bases are a match to TRBD1. Trimming removed 6 bases from V and 4 bases from J; junction bases left unmatched: 15. Germline-derived CDR1 and CDR2 are SGHTA and FQGNSA. This CDR3 comprises 18 residues. The full variable domain, completed using reference TRBV7-2 and TRBJ2-2, is GAGVSQSPSNKVTEKGKDVELRCDPISGHTALYWYRQSLGQGLEFLIYFQGNSAPDKSGLPSDRFSAERTGGSVSTLTIQRTQQEDSAVYLCASSRLTTGTGTTGELFFGEGSRLTVL.

Concerning this clone: Other DNA sequences in the same sample also yield this CDR3. The genes are TRBV10-3 and TRBJ2-5; D is perhaps TRBD1 (5 bases). Trimming removed 11 bases from V and 1 base from J, with 17 bases in between. CDR3 length equals 14 residues. The germline gives CDR1 ENHRY, CDR2 SYGVKD. The CDR3 loop reads CAASARAFQETQYF. The CDR3, as DNA: TGTGCCGCCTCCGCCAGGGCTTTCCAAGAGACCCAGTACTTC.

The V and J genes are TRBV7-9 and TRBJ1-2; TRBD1 might be the D (6 bases). V gave up 4 bases and J gave up 0 bases, with 18 bases separating them. This CDR3 is 17 amino acids long. CDR1 SEHNR and CDR2 FQNEAQ come from the germline V gene (reference sequence). The CDR3 DNA reads as TGTGCCAGCAGCTCCTCGGGACAAACCATTACTAACTATGGCTACACCTTC. Its translation is CASSSSGQTITNYGYTF.

This clone came up a few times. The V gene is TRBV9, the J gene TRBJ2-7; weak D call: TRBD1 (6 bases). Trimming pared 0 bases from V and 2 bases from J, leaving 15 bases between. Germline CDR1 SGDLS, CDR2 YYNGEE. The CDR3 spans 16 residues. DNA of the CDR3: TGTGCCAGCAGCGTAGGGTTACAGGGATTAGCCTACGAGCAGTACTTC. It codes for CASSVGLQGLAYEQYF.

This chain uses TRBV5-5 with TRBJ1-6, with 7 nucleotides matching TRBD1. CDR3 length: 15 amino acids. V lost 2 bases to trimming and J lost 7 bases; unmatched junction nucleotides: 6. CDR1 SGHKS and CDR2 YYEKEE come from the germline V gene (reference sequence). CDR3 DNA sequence: TGTGCCAGCAGCTTTCCCGGGACAGCGAATTCACCCCTCCACTTT. Its protein is CASSFPGTANSPLHF.

V gene TRBV29-1 combines with J gene TRBJ2-1; TRBD2 might be the D (6 bases). The CDR3 sequence is 15 residues long. The germline gives CDR1 SQVTM, CDR2 ANQGSEA. V lost 0 bases, J lost 3 bases, and 12 bases lay in between. CDR3 residues: CSVEDLGLRYNEQFF. Here the CDR3 DNA reads TGCAGCGTTGAAGATCTCGGACTACGCTACAATGAGCAGTTCTTC.

This clone appeared once. The rearrangement links TRBV9 to TRBJ2-3; 7 positions agree with TRBD2. The CDR3 is made up of 14 amino acids. The J segment lost 5 bases and the V segment lost 3 bases, leaving 6 bases of the junction unmatched. Per the germline V gene, CDR1 is SGDLS and CDR2 is YYNGEE. CDR3 in DNA: TGTGCCAGCAGCGCCGGGACTATAAAAGATACGCAGTATTTT. Residues: CASSAGTIKDTQYF.

The chain employs TRBV2 and TRBJ2-3, with D possibly TRBD2 on 5 matching bases. Germline V gene data show CDR1 as SNHLY and CDR2 as FYNNEI. CDR3 size: 16 residues. Trimming took 3 bases from V and 0 from J, leaving 13 bases between them. Written as DNA, the CDR3 is TGTGCCAGCAGTGATCGAGGGTTTTCAAGCACAGATACGCAGTATTTT. The encoded protein is CASSDRGFSSTDTQYF.

The gene calls are TRBV19 and TRBJ1-2, with D maybe TRBD1 (6 bases). Germline V gene sequence: CDR1 LNHDA, CDR2 SQIVND (reference sequence). Trimming cost V 0 bases and J 5 bases, with 16 bases left between them. This CDR3 has 16 residues. This CDR3 reads CASSIEDSRRIYGYTF. The DNA of the CDR3 is TGTGCCAGTAGTATAGAGGACAGTCGCCGGATTTATGGCTACACCTTC.

The gene calls are TRBV6-1 and TRBJ1-2, with 7 nucleotides matching TRBD1. This CDR3 comprises 14 residues. V was pared by 4 bases and J by 6 bases, with 8 bases of the junction left unmatched. From germline, CDR1 is MNHNS and CDR2 SASEGT. This CDR3 reads CASSASGTVHGYTF. The CDR3 DNA is TGTGCCAGCAGTGCTTCCGGGACAGTCCATGGCTACACCTTC.

The chain couples TRBV6-1 to TRBJ2-7; TRBD1 agrees at 8 bases. CDR1 and CDR2 from the germline V gene are MNHNS and SASEGT. J gave up 4 bases and V 2 bases, and 4 bases lay outside the gene matches. This CDR3 has 14 residues. This chain's CDR3 is CASSERDRRYEQYF. In DNA, the CDR3 is TGTGCCAGCAGTGAAAGGGACAGGCGTTACGAGCAGTACTTC.

The gene calls are TRBV7-2 and TRBJ1-4, with D possibly being TRBD1 (6 bases). V lost 3 bases, J lost 3 bases, and 8 bases lay in between. The CDR3 spans 14 residues. Germline CDR1 SGHTA, CDR2 FQGNSA. As DNA, the CDR3 is TGTGCCAGCAGCTTGGACAGATCTAATGAAAAACTGTTTTTT. This codes for CASSLDRSNEKLFF.

The chain links TRBV5-1 to TRBJ1-3; TRBD1 aligns across 7 bases. The CDR3 runs 17 residues. CDR1 and CDR2 (germline): SGHRS, YFSETQ. V shed 2 bases and J 0 bases; nucleotides not matched to a gene: 8. Here the CDR3 DNA reads TGCGCCAGCAGCTTACCAACCGGGACAGACTCTGGAAACACCATATATTTT. Translation: CASSLPTGTDSGNTIYF. Looking up the rest from reference TRBV5-1 and TRBJ1-3 gives the full variable domain: KAGVTQTPRYLIKTRGQQVTLSCSPISGHRSVSWYQQTPGQGLQFLFEYFSETQRNKGNFPGRFSGRQFSNSRSEMNVSTLELGDSALYLCASSLPTGTDSGNTIYFGEGSWLTVV.

The rearrangement links TRBV7-2 to TRBJ2-5, with 7 bases identical to TRBD1. The CDR3 extends over 15 amino acids. V dropped 5 bases and J dropped 5; count of bases not matched to a gene: 11. The germline V gene encodes CDR1 SGHTA and CDR2 FQGNSA. The CDR3 DNA sequence: TGTGCCAGCAGCCAGACGACAGGGTCCGGGGAGACCCAGTACTTC. Its protein is CASSQTTGSGETQYF.

The rearrangement joins TRBV14 to TRBJ1-1; D not certain. Germline CDR1 SGHDN, CDR2 FVKESK. V lost 0 bases and J lost 1, with 9 bases in between. This CDR3 contains 15 residues. In DNA form, the CDR3 reads TGTGCCAGCAGCCAAGATCTAAGACAGAACACTGAAGCTTTCTTT. It translates to CASSQDLRQNTEAFF. Complete variable domain (other parts from reference TRBV14 and TRBJ1-1): EAGVTQFPSHSVIEKGQTVTLRCDPISGHDNLYWYRRVMGKEIKFLLHFVKESKQDESGMPNNRFLAERTGGTYSTLKVQPAELEDSGVYFCASSQDLRQNTEAFFGQGTRLTVV.

This clone was seen once. In DNA, the CDR3 is TGTGCCAGCAGCTTAGAGGGGGTCTATGGCTACACCTTC. This gives the protein CASSLEGVYGYTF. This chain uses TRBV13 with TRBJ1-2; a weak D match, TRBD1 (6 bases). CDR1 and CDR2 (germline): PRHDT, FYEKMQ (reference sequence). The length of the CDR3 is 13 residues. With 1 base removed from V and 4 bases from J, the gap between germline ends came to 7 bases.

The V and J genes are TRBV5-1 and TRBJ2-2; 9 nucleotides align to TRBD1. The germline V gene encodes CDR1 SGHRS and CDR2 YFSETQ. The CDR3 sequence is 15 residues long. J gave up 5 bases and V 4 bases, and 6 bases lay outside the gene matches. As DNA, the CDR3 is TGCGCCAGCAGCACCGGGACAGGGCAGACCGGGGAGCTGTTTTTT. It specifies CASSTGTGQTGELFF.

The chain has TRBV6-6 and TRBJ1-1; 7 nucleotides match TRBD1. CDR1 is MNHNY and CDR2 is SVGAGI in the germline V gene (reference sequence). After removal of 6 bases from V and 7 bases from J, the junction contained 2 bases not matched to a gene. The CDR3 length is 11 residues. In DNA form, the CDR3 reads TGTGCCAGCAGCGGACAGGTTGAAGCTTTCTTT. This sequence encodes CASSGQVEAFF.

This sequence joins TRBV25-1 and TRBJ2-1, with a weak D call TRBD2 (5 bases). The V gene lost 8 bases and the J gene lost 6 bases, with 5 bases spanning the gap. CDR1 is MGHDK and CDR2 is SYGVNS in the germline V gene. There are 10 residues in the CDR3. The CDR3 sequence is CASGSNEQFF. The CDR3 DNA reads TGTGCCAGCGGGAGCAATGAGCAGTTCTTC.

The chain is built from TRBV19 and TRBJ1-5, with D uncertain. Per germline, CDR1 LNHDA and CDR2 SQIVND (reference sequence). V lost 0 bases and J 0 bases, leaving 9 bases between the germline ends. This CDR3 contains 16 residues. CDR3 DNA sequence: TGTGCCAGTAGTATAGAGGGCAGGTATAGCAATCAGCCCCAGCATTTT. It translates to CASSIEGRYSNQPQHF.

The J gene is TRBJ2-1, the V gene TRBV6-4, with TRBD2 identical over 12 bases. The junction had 2 bases not matched to a gene; V was cut back by 0 bases and J by 8 bases. Germline assignment: CDR1 MRHNA and CDR2 SNTAGT. This CDR3 is built from 15 residues. CDR3 region: CASSDSTSGGYEQFF. The DNA for the CDR3 is TGTGCCAGCAGTGACTCTACTAGCGGGGGGTATGAGCAGTTCTTC.

This sequence joins TRBV6-1 and TRBJ1-5, with D uncertain. Trimming shortened V by 4 bases and J by 3 bases, and 4 bases separated the two germline ends. This CDR3 is 12 amino acids long. Looked up from germline, CDR1 is MNHNS and CDR2 is SASEGT. For the CDR3, the DNA is TGTGCCAGCAGTGGCTACAATCAGCCCCAGCATTTT. It is translated as CASSGYNQPQHF.

The V call is TRBV4-3, the J call TRBJ1-6; 7 nucleotides line up with TRBD1. Trimming at V came to 1 base and at J to 10 bases, leaving 1 base not matched to a gene. The CDR3 sequence is 13 residues long. Germline values: CDR1 LGHNA, CDR2 YSLEER. The CDR3 region has the DNA TGCGCCAGCAGCCAAGGAGGGGGCTCACCCCTCCACTTT. Translated: CASSQGGGSPLHF.

V is TRBV2 and J is TRBJ2-5; 11 nucleotides line up with TRBD2. Per the germline V gene, CDR1 is SNHLY and CDR2 is FYNNEI. This CDR3 is 15 amino acids long. V shed 5 bases, J shed 1 base, and the junction held 3 bases outside the gene matches. CDR3 loop: CASSQTSGAQETQYF. CDR3 sequence (DNA): TGTGCCAGCAGTCAGACTAGCGGGGCCCAAGAGACCCAGTACTTC. Combining the CDR3 with reference TRBV2 and TRBJ2-5 gives the whole variable domain EPEVTQTPSHQVTQMGQEVILRCVPISNHLYFYWYRQILGQKVEFLVSFYNNEISEKSEIFDDQFSVERPDGSNFTLKIRSTKLEDSAMYFCASSQTSGAQETQYFGPGTRLLVL.

The chain uses TRBV7-6 and TRBJ1-2; the match to TRBD1 covers 8 bases. The CDR3 runs to 16 residues. From germline, CDR1 is SGHVS and CDR2 FNYEAQ. V lost 1 base and J lost 3; bases outside the gene matches: 7. The CDR3 DNA reads TGTGCCAGCAGCTTAGGTCCAGGGGGCGCGGACTATGGCTACACCTTC. Translation gives CASSLGPGGADYGYTF.